This T cell receptor beta chain was captured by sequencing in a study of T cells in Graves' hyperthyroidism and ophthalmopathy. Study outcomes and limitations: Most thyroid clonotypes with frequency above 0.001 were detected in blood.

Source material for PBMCs was over 8 ml fresh peripheral blood. Germline V gives CDR1 MNHEY, CDR2 SVGAGI. Trimming cost V 2 bases and J 3 bases, with 7 bases left between them. The CDR3 runs 14 residues. This clonotype was recorded at least ten times. Its antigen is unknown. Researchers amplified the TCR beta CDR3 regions from RNA transcripts. The HTBI set primed first-round TCR CDR3 RT-PCR. TCRdb itself ran the multiplex PCR reads through MiXCR, one entry per CDR3 protein. The data show about 500,000 distinct CDR3 sequences, with under 15% seen just once and around 17% held by the top ten. The sequencing input was blood. This receptor was taken from a woman aged 18-29 years with Graves' hyperthyroidism. This chain uses TRBV6-5 with TRBJ1-4; D not certain. Here the CDR3 reads CASSYVSANEKLFF. DNA for the CDR3: TGTGCCAGCAGTTACGTGTCAGCTAATGAAAAACTGTTTTTT.